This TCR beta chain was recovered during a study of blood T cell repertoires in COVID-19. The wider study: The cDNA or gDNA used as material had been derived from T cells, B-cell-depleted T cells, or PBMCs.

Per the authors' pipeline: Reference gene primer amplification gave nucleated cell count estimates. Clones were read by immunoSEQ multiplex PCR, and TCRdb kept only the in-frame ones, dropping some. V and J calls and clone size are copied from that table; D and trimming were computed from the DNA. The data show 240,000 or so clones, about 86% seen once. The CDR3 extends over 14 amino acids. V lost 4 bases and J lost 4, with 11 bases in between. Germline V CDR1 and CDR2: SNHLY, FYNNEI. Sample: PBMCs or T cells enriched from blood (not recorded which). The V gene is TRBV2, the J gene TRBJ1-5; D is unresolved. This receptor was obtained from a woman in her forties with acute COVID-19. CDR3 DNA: TGTGCCAGCAGTGGAACGTGGGCGAATCAGCCCCAGCATTTT. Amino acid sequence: CASSGTWANQPQHF.